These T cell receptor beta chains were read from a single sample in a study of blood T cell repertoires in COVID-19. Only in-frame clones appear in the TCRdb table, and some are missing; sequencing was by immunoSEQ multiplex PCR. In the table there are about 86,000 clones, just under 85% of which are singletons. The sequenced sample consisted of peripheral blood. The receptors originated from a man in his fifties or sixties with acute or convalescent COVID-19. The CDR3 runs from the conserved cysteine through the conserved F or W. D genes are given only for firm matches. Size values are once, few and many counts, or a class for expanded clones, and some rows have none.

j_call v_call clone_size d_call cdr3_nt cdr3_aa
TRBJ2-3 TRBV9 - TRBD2 TGTGCCAGCAGTACTAGCGGGATTTCAGATACGCAGTATTTT CASSTSGISDTQYF
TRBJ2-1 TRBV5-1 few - TGCGCCAGCAGCTTGCAGGGGGGATCCTACAATGAGCAGTTCTTC CASSLQGGSYNEQFF
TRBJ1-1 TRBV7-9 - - TGTGCCAGCAGAGTTCAGGGAGGTGAAGCTTTCTTT CASRVQGGEAFF
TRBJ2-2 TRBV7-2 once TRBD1 TGTGCCAGCAGTAGGGTCCTGACAGGGGGCACCGGGGAGCTGTTTTTT CASSRVLTGGTGELFF
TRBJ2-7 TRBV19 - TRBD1 TGTGCCAGTAGTATCCTACAGGGGTCCTCCTACGAGCAGTACTTC CASSILQGSSYEQYF
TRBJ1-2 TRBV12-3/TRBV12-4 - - TGTGCCAGCAGTAGGAGCTTTGGCTACACCTTC CASSRSFGYTF
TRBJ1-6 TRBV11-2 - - TGTGCCAGCAGCTTAACCGGGGTAGTTTCACCCCTCCACTTT CASSLTGVVSPLHF
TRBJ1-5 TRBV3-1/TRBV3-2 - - TGTGCCAGCAGCCAAGATCGAGGAGGGCCCAATCAGCCCCAGCATTTT CASSQDRGGPNQPQHF
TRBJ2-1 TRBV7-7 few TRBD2 TGTGCCAGCAGCTTAGTAGGAGGTGGGCTAGCGGGAGAAGGCAATGAGCAGTTCTTC CASSLVGGGLAGEGNEQFF
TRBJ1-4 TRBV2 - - TGTGCCAGCAGTTCCGGGACAAAAACCCTAACTAATGAAAAACTGTTTTTT CASSSGTKTLTNEKLFF
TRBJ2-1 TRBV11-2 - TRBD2 TGTGCCAGCAGCTTAGCGGGGACTAGCGGGGCCAATGAGCAGTTCTTC CASSLAGTSGANEQFF
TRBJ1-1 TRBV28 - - TGTGCCAGCAGTTTATCCCTTGAGGGCCAGGGAGGGAACACTGAAGCTTTCTTT CASSLSLEGQGGNTEAFF
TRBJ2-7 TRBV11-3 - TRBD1 TGTGCCAGCAGCCTCGACTCCGGGACAGGGGACCACGAGCAGTACTTC CASSLDSGTGDHEQYF
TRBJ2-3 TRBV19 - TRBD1 TGTGCCAGTAGTATAGTTTGGACAGGGCTGGATACGCAGTATTTT CASSIVWTGLDTQYF
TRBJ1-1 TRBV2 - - TGTGCCAGCAGCGCAGGGTTCGAAGCTTTCTTT CASSAGFEAFF
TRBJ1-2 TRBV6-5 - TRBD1 TGTGCCAGCAGTTACTCGTCAGGGGGTGTCTATGGCTACACCTTC CASSYSSGGVYGYTF
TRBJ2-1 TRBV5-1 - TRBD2 TGCGCCAGCAGCCCGCAAGGAGCGGGGTACAATGAGCAGTTCTTC CASSPQGAGYNEQFF
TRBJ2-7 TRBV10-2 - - TGCGCCAGCAGTGAGGACGGGGGAACCAAGTACTTC CASSEDGGTKYF
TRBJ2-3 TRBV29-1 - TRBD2 TGCAGCGTGAGGGCGGGAGGGCCGGATACGCAGTATTTT CSVRAGGPDTQYF
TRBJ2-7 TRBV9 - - TGTGCCAGCAGCCCCTACGAGGAGGGACTCGTTCCGGACTACGAGCAGTACTTC CASSPYEEGLVPDYEQYF
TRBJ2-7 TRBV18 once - TGTGCCAGCTCACGGCGACAGGCCACCTCCGACGAGCAGTACTTC CASSRRQATSDEQYF
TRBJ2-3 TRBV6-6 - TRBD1 TGTGCCAGCAGTCGACAGGGCGTCGCTAGCACAGATACGCAGTATTTT CASSRQGVASTDTQYF
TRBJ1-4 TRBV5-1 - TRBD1 TGCGCCAGCAGCCTGGGACAGCCCGGGGAAAAACTGTTTTTT CASSLGQPGEKLFF
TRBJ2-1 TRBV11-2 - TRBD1 TGTGCCAGCAGCCTACGGTCAGGGGGCCCTTATGAGCAGTTCTTC CASSLRSGGPYEQFF
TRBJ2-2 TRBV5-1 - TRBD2 TGCGCCAGCAACTTACTAGCGGAGGCCGGGGAGCTGTTTTTT CASNLLAEAGELFF
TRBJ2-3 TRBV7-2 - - TGTGCCAGCTCCTCCTACACAGATACGCAGTATTTT CASSSYTDTQYF
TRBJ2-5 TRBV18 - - TGTGCCAGCTCACCAAGCCCGGAAGAGACCCAGTACTTC CASSPSPEETQYF
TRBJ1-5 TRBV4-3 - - TGCGCCAGCAGCCAAGACCTATTGGAGCCCCAGCATTTT CASSQDLLEPQHF
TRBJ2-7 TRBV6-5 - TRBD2 TGTGCCAGCAGAGCCCTCGGGACTAGCGGGGTTGAGCAGTACTTC CASRALGTSGVEQYF
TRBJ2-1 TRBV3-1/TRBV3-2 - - TGTGCCAGCAGCCAAGGGGGCATGGACAGCCAAGAGCAGTTCTTC CASSQGGMDSQEQFF
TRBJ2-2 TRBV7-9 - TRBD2 TGTGCCAGCAGGCCGGTCCTTACTAGCGGGGCGAACACCGGGGAGCTGTTTTTT CASRPVLTSGANTGELFF
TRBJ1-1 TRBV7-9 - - TGTGCCAGCAGACGGACAGAGAACACTGAAGCTTTCTTT CASRRTENTEAFF
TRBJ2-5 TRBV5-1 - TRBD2 TGCGCCAGCAGCTTGGCCCCGGGACTAGCGGGGACCCAAGAGACCCAGTACTTC CASSLAPGLAGTQETQYF
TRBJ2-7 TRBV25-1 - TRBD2 TGTGCCAGCAGCAGGACTAGCGGGAGCTCCTACGAGCAGTACTTC CASSRTSGSSYEQYF
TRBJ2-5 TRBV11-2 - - TGTGCCAGCAGCTTACGCGACACGATACAAGAGACCCAGTACTTC CASSLRDTIQETQYF
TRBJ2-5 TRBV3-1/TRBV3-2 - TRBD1 TGTGCCAGCAGCCCAAAGAGGGGGCAGGCGATACAAGAGACCCAGTACTTC CASSPKRGQAIQETQYF
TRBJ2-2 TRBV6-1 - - TGTGCCAGCAGTGAAGTTAGGCAGGGGGGATTTGGCGGGGAGCTGTTTTTT CASSEVRQGGFGGELFF
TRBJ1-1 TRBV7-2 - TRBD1 TGTGCCAGCAGCTTCGGACAGGGGGCCACTGAAGCTTTCTTT CASSFGQGATEAFF
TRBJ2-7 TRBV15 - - TGTGCCACCAGCAGAGCCCCCGGCTACGAGCAGTACTTC CATSRAPGYEQYF
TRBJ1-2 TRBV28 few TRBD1 TGTGCCAGCAGTTTGGGGACAGGCAATGGCTACACCTTC CASSLGTGNGYTF
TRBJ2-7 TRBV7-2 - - TGTGCCAGCAGCCCGTCCTACGAGCAGTACTTC CASSPSYEQYF
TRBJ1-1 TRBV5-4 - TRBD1 TGTGCCAGCAGCCCCGCCAGGACAGGGACGAACACTGAAGCTTTCTTT CASSPARTGTNTEAFF